A selection of T cell receptor beta chains follows, all from one sample in a study of Ad26.COV2.S vaccination and SARS-CoV-2 variants. Assay used: immunoSEQ multiplex PCR; TCRdb lists only in-frame clones, some missing. This sample has about 350,000 clones; approximately 90% occur once, and the top ten carry roughly 5%. Specimen: peripheral blood, collected in a trial of Ad26.COV2.S vaccine versus placebo. All receptors come from a person between 18 and 60 years old who received the Ad26.COV2.S COVID-19 vaccine or a placebo. The CDR3 runs from the conserved cysteine through the conserved F or W. Fields, in order: CDR3 protein, CDR3 DNA, J gene, clone size, D gene, V gene. The D gene is left open where the match is weak. The size field is filled for only some rows; it gives once, few, many or a size class.

CDR3 protein: CASSKNRGETQYF
CDR3 DNA: TGTGCCAGCAGCAAAAACCGGGGTGAGACCCAGTACTTC
J gene: TRBJ2-5
clone size: .
D gene: .
V gene: TRBV12-3/TRBV12-4

CDR3 protein: CASSFGGGSETQYF
CDR3 DNA: TGTGCCAGCAGCTTTGGGGGAGGGTCGGAGACCCAGTACTTC
J gene: TRBJ2-5
clone size: .
D gene: TRBD2
V gene: TRBV2

CDR3 protein: CASTRTGVNQPQHF
CDR3 DNA: TGTGCCAGCACCCGGACAGGGGTCAATCAGCCCCAGCATTTT
J gene: TRBJ1-5
clone size: .
D gene: TRBD1
V gene: TRBV28

CDR3 protein: CASSLWGGQGNIQYF
CDR3 DNA: TGTGCCAGCAGTTTATGGGGGGGGCAGGGGAACATTCAGTACTTC
J gene: TRBJ2-4
clone size: .
D gene: .
V gene: TRBV27

CDR3 protein: CAWSEVLMDRGTEAFF
CDR3 DNA: TGTGCCTGGAGCGAGGTGTTAATGGACAGGGGCACTGAAGCTTTCTTT
J gene: TRBJ1-1
clone size: .
D gene: TRBD1
V gene: TRBV30

CDR3 protein: CASSFNRGSSGAFF
CDR3 DNA: TGTGCCAGCAGCTTTAACAGGGGCTCATCGGGAGCTTTCTTT
J gene: TRBJ1-1
clone size: .
D gene: TRBD1
V gene: TRBV7-2

CDR3 protein: CAWNTPTGTNTEAFF
CDR3 DNA: TGTGCCTGGAACACCCCGACAGGTACCAACACTGAAGCTTTCTTT
J gene: TRBJ1-1
clone size: .
D gene: .
V gene: TRBV30

CDR3 protein: CASKGAPYEQYF
CDR3 DNA: TGTGCCAGCAAGGGAGCCCCCTACGAGCAGTACTTC
J gene: TRBJ2-7
clone size: few
D gene: .
V gene: TRBV2

CDR3 protein: CASSVGLTEAFF
CDR3 DNA: TGTGCCAGCAGCGTTGGGCTGACTGAAGCTTTCTTT
J gene: TRBJ1-1
clone size: .
D gene: .
V gene: TRBV5-5

CDR3 protein: CASSLGGLRGKETQYF
CDR3 DNA: TGTGCCAGCAGTTTGGGGGGGCTAAGGGGAAAAGAGACCCAGTACTTC
J gene: TRBJ2-5
clone size: .
D gene: .
V gene: TRBV28

CDR3 protein: CASSPVGGGRSGNTIYF
CDR3 DNA: TGTGCCAGCAGTCCCGTCGGGGGTGGGCGATCTGGAAACACCATATATTTT
J gene: TRBJ1-3
clone size: .
D gene: .
V gene: TRBV6-6

CDR3 protein: CASSLGRDVVYEQYF
CDR3 DNA: TGCGCCAGCAGCTTGGGAAGGGACGTGGTTTACGAGCAGTACTTC
J gene: TRBJ2-7
clone size: few
D gene: .
V gene: TRBV5-1

CDR3 protein: CASSESTDTQYF
CDR3 DNA: TGTGCCAGTAGCGAGAGCACAGATACGCAGTATTTT
J gene: TRBJ2-3
clone size: .
D gene: .
V gene: TRBV19

CDR3 protein: CASSQDSTSTDTQYF
CDR3 DNA: TGTGCCAGCAGCCAGGACAGTACCAGCACAGATACGCAGTATTTT
J gene: TRBJ2-3
clone size: once
D gene: .
V gene: TRBV11-2